Presented here are 7 T cell receptor beta chains from one specimen sequenced in a study of blood T cell repertoires in COVID-19. Here immunoSEQ multiplex PCR was the method, and the copy in TCRdb shows in-frame clones only, minus some. The sample contains about 140,000 clones, 65% to 80% of which appear only once. Sequencing was performed on peripheral blood. The source of these receptors is an older man with acute or convalescent COVID-19.

This clone was picked up a small number of times. The chain joins TRBV6-4 to TRBJ2-3; 8 bases match TRBD1. Germline CDR1 MRHNA, CDR2 SNTAGT. The CDR3 covers 15 residues. V shed 0 bases and J 6 bases; nucleotides not matched to a gene: 5. CDR3 coding DNA: TGTGCCAGCAGTGACTCCCAGGGGGCAGGGGATACGCAGTATTTT. It encodes CASSDSQGAGDTQYF.

The chain carries TRBV19 and TRBJ1-2; the D is unclear. Deletions cut 6 bases from V and 3 bases from J, with 11 bases between. Germline V CDR1 and CDR2: LNHDA, SQIVND (reference sequence). This CDR3 comprises 13 residues. The CDR3 bases are TGTGCCAGTAGATCCCCAGCGGACTATGGCTACACCTTC. It yields the protein CASRSPADYGYTF.

V gene TRBV10-2 combines with J gene TRBJ1-6, with no clear D. Trimming removed 3 bases from V and 7 bases from J, with 16 bases in between. The germline V gene has CDR1 WSHSY and CDR2 SAAADI. This CDR3 is 16 amino acids long. DNA for the CDR3: TGCGCCAGCAGTGATGTCGGGAGAGGTGGGAATTCACCCCTCCACTTT. Translating it yields CASSDVGRGGNSPLHF.

J is TRBJ1-2 and V is TRBV21-1. TRBV21-1 is assigned pseudogene status. The CDR3 covers 17 residues. The CDR3 DNA is TGTGCCAGCAGCAAAGCGGGAGGGACACAGCCCTTTTATGGCTACACCTTC. Its protein is CASSKAGGTQPFYGYTF.

In this sample, this clone turned up once. The rearrangement uses TRBV18 and TRBJ2-7, with D perhaps TRBD1 (5 bases). This CDR3 contains 14 residues. Trimming stripped 0 bases from V and 6 bases from J, with 12 bases between. Germline lookup yields CDR1 KGHSH and CDR2 LQKENI. The CDR3 DNA reads as TGTGCCAGCTCACCACCAGGGCAGGGCAGCGAGCAGTACTTC. This encodes CASSPPGQGSEQYF. The variable domain in full, completed from reference TRBV18 and TRBJ2-7, reads NAGVMQNPRHLVRRRGQEARLRCSPMKGHSHVYWYRQLPEEGLKFMVYLQKENIIDESGMPKERFSAEFPKEGPSILRIQQVVRGDSAAYFCASSPPGQGSEQYFGPGTRLTVT.

The J gene is TRBJ1-1, the V gene TRBV6-2 or TRBV6-3, with no clear D. Germline CDR1 reads MNHEY; CDR2 reads SVGEGT. V was clipped by 6 bases and J by 4 bases, with 15 bases between them. CDR3 length equals 14 residues. The CDR3 loop reads CASRYRGRGTEAFF. In DNA form, the CDR3 reads TGTGCCAGCAGGTACAGAGGTCGAGGCACTGAAGCTTTCTTT.

This clone was seen at least ten times. The V and J genes are TRBV4-2 and TRBJ2-7, with 9 nucleotides matching TRBD1. CDR1 is LGHNA and CDR2 is YNFKEQ in the germline V gene. The trim removed 0 bases at V and 3 bases at J, leaving 3 bases unmatched. This CDR3 contains 15 residues. In nucleotides, the CDR3 is TGTGCCAGCAGCCAAGAGGGACAGGGATACTACGAGCAGTACTTC. It codes for CASSQEGQGYYEQYF.